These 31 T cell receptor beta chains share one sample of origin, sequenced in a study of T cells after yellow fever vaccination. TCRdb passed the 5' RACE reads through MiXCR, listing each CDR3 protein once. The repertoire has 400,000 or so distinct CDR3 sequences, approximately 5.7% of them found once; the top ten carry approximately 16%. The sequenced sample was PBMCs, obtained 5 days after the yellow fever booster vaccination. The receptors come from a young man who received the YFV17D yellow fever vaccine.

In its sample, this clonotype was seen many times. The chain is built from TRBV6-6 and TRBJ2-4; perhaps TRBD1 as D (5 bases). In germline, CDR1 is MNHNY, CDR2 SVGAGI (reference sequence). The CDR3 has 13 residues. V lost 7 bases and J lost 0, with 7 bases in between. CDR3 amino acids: CASNDRAKNIQYF. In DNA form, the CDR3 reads TGTGCCAGCAATGACAGAGCCAAAAACATTCAGTACTTC.

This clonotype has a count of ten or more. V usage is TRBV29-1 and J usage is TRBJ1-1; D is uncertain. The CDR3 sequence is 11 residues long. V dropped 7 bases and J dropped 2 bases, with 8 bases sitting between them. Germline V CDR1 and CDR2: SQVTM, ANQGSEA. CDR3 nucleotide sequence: TGCAGCGCTCTGTCCAACACTGAAGCTTTCTTT. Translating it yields CSALSNTEAFF.

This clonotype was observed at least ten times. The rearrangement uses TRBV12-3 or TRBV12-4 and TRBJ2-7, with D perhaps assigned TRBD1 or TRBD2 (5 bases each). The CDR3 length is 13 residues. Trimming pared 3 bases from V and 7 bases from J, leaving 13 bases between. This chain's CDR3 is CASSLSGGSEQYF. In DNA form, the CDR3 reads TGTGCCAGCAGTTTGTCTGGGGGTTCGGAGCAGTACTTC.

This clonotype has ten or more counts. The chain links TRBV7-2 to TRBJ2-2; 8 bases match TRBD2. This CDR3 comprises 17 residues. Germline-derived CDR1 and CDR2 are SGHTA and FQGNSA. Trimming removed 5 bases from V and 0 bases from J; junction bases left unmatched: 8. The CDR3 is CASSHEVAGTNTGELFF. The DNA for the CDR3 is TGTGCCAGCAGCCACGAGGTAGCGGGGACGAACACCGGGGAGCTGTTTTTT.

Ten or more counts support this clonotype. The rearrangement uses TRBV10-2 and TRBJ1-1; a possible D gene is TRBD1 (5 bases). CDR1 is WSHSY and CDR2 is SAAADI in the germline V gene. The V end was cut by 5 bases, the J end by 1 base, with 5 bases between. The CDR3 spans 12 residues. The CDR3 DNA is TGCGCCAGCAGTACAGGGAACACTGAAGCTTTCTTT. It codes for CASSTGNTEAFF.

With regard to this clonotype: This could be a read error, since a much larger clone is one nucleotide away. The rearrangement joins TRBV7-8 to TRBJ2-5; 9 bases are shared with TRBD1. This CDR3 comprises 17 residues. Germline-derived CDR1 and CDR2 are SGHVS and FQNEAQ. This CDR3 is CACSLGALTGGKETQYF. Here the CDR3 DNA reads TGTGCCTGCAGCTTAGGGGCCTTAACAGGGGGCAAAGAGACCCAGTACTTC.

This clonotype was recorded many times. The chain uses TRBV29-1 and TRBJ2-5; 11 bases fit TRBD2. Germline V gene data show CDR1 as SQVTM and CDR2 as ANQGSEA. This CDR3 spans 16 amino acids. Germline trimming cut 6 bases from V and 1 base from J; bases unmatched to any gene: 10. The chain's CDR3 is CSVDGGTSGFQETQYF. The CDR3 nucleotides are TGCAGCGTCGACGGCGGGACTAGCGGATTCCAAGAGACCCAGTACTTC.

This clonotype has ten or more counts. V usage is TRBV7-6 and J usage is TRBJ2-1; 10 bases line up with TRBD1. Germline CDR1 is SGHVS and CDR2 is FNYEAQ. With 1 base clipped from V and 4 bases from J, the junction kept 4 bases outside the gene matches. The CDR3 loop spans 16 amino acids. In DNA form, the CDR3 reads TGTGCCAGCAGCTTAGTAGCGGGACAGGGGTACAATGAGCAGTTCTTC. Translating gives CASSLVAGQGYNEQFF.

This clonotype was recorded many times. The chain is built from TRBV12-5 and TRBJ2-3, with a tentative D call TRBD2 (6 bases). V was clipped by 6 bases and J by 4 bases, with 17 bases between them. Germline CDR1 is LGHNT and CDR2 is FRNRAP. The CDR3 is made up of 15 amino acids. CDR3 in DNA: TGTGCTAGTGGCCCAGGAGGGGTATTGTCAGATACGCAGTATTTT. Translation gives CASGPGGVLSDTQYF. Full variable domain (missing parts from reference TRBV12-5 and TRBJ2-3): DARVTQTPRHKVTEMGQEVTMRCQPILGHNTVFWYRQTMMQGLELLAYFRNRAPLDDSGMPKDRFSAEMPDATLATLKIQPSEPRDSAVYFCASGPGGVLSDTQYFGPGTRLTVL.

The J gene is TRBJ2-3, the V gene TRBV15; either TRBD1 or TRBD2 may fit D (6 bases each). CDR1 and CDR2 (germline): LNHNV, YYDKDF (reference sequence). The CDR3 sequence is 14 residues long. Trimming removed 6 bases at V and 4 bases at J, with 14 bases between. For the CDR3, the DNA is TGTGCCACCAGTTTGGAGGGGGTTGCAGATACGCAGTATTTT. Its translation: CATSLEGVADTQYF.

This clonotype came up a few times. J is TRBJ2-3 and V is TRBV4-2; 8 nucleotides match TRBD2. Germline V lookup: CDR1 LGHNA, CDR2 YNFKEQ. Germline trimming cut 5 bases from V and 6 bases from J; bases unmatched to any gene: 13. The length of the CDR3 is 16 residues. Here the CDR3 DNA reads TGTGCCAGCAGCTCTTTAGCGGGGTACGGCGGGGATACGCAGTATTTT. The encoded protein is CASSSLAGYGGDTQYF.

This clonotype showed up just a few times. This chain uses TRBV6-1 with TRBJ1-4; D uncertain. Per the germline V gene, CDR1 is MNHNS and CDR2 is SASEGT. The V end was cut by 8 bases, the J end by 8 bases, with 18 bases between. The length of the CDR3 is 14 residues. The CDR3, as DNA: TGTGCCAGCCAATTTGGGAGTTTAGAAGAAAAACTGTTTTTT. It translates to CASQFGSLEEKLFF.

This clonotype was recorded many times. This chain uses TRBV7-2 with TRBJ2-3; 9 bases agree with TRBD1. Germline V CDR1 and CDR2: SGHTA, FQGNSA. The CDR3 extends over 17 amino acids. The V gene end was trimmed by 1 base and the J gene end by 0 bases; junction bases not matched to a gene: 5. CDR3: CASSLVGQGISTDTQYF. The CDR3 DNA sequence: TGTGCCAGCAGCTTAGTCGGACAGGGGATTAGCACAGATACGCAGTATTTT.

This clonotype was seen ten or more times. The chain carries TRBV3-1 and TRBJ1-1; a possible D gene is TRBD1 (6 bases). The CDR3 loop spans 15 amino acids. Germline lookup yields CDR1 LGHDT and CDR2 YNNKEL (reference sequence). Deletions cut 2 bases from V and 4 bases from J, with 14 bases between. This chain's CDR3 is CASSQMGGGSTEAFF. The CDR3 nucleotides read TGTGCCAGCAGCCAAATGGGGGGCGGAAGCACTGAAGCTTTCTTT. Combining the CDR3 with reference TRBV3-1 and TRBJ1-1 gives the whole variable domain DTAVSQTPKYLVTQMGNDKSIKCEQNLGHDTMYWYKQDSKKFLKIMFSYNNKELIINETVPNRFSPKSPDKAHLNLHINSLELGDSAVYFCASSQMGGGSTEAFFGQGTRLTVV.

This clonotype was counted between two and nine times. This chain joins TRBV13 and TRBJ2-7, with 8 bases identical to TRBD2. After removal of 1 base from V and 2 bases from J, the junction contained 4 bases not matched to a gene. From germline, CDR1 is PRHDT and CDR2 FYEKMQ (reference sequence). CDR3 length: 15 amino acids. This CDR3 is CASSLEGLATYEQYF. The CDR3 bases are TGTGCCAGCAGCTTAGAAGGACTAGCCACCTACGAGCAGTACTTC.

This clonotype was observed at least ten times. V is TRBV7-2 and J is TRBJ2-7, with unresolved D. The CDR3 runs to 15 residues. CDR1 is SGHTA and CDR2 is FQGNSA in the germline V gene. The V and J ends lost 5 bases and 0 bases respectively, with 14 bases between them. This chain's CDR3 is CASSPLGGLSYEQYF. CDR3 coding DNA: TGTGCCAGCAGCCCCCTCGGCGGCCTCTCCTACGAGCAGTACTTC.

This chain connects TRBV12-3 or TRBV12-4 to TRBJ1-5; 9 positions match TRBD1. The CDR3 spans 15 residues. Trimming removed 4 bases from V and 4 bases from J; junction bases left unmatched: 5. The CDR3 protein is CASSSWTGDNQPQHF. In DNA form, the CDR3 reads TGTGCCAGCAGTTCCTGGACAGGGGATAATCAGCCCCAGCATTTT.

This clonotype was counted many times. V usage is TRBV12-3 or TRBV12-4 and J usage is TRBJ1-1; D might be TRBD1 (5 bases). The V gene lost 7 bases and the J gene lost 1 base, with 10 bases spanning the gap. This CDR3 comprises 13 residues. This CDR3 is CASTPGGNTEAFF. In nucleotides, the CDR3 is TGTGCCAGCACCCCCGGGGGGAACACTGAAGCTTTCTTT.

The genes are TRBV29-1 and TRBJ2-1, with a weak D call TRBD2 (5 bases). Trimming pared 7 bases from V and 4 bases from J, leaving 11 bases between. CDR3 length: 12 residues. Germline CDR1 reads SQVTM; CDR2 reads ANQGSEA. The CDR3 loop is CSATAVYNEQFF. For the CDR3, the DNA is TGCAGCGCAACAGCGGTTTACAATGAGCAGTTCTTC.

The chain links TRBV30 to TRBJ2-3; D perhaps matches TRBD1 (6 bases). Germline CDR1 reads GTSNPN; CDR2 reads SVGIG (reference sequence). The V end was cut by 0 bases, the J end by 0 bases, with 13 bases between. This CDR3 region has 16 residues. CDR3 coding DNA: TGTGCCTGGAGTGTGGTGGGGACAAAAAGCACAGATACGCAGTATTTT. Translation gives CAWSVVGTKSTDTQYF.

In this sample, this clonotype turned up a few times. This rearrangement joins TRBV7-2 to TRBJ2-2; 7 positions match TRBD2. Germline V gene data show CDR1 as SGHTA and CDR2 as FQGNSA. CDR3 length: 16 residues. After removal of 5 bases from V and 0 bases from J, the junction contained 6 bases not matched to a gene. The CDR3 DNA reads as TGTGCCAGCAGCCTCCTAGCGGAGACGAACACCGGGGAGCTGTTTTTT. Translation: CASSLLAETNTGELFF.

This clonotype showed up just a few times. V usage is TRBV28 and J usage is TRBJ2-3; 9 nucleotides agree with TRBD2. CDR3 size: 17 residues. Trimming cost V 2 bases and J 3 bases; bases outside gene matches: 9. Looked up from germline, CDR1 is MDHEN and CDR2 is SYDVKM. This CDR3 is CASSLGTSGRRTDTQYF. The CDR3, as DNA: TGTGCCAGCAGTTTAGGTACCAGCGGGAGGCGAACAGATACGCAGTATTTT.

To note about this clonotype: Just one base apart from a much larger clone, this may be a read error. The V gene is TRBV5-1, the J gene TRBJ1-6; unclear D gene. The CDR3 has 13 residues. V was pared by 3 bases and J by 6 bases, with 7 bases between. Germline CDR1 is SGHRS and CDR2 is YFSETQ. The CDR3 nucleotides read TGCGCCAGCAGCTCGATTGGTAATTCACCCCTCCACTTT. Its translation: CASSSIGNSPLHF.

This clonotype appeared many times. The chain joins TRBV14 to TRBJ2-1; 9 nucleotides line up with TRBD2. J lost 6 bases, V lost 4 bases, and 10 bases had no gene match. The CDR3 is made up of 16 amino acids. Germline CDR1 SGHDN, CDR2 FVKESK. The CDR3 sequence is CASSLRLADRFNEQFF. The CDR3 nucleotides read TGTGCCAGCAGCCTCCGACTAGCGGATAGATTCAATGAGCAGTTCTTC.

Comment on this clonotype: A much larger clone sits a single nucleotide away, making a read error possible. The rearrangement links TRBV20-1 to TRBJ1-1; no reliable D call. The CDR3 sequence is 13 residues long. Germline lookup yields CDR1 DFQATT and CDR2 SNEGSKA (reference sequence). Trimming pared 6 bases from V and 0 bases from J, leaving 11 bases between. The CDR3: CSANAVMNTEAFF. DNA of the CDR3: TGCAGTGCCAACGCCGTAATGAACACTGAAGCTTTCTTT.

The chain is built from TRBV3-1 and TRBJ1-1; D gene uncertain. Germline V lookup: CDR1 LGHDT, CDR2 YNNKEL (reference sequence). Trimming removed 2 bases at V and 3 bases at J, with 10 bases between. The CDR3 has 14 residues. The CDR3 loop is CASSQPGKYTEAFF. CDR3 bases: TGTGCCAGCAGCCAACCCGGAAAATACACTGAAGCTTTCTTT.

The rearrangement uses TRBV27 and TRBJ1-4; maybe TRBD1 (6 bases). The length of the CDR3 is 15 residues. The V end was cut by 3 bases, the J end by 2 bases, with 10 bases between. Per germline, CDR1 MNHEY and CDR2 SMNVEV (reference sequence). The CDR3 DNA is TGTGCCAGCAGTTTTCAGGGGTCCACTAATGAAAAACTGTTTTTT. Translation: CASSFQGSTNEKLFF.

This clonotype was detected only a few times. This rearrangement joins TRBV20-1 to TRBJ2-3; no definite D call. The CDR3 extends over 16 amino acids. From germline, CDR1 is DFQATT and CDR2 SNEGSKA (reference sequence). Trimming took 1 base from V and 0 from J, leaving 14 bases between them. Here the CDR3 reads CSARARNFGSTDTQYF. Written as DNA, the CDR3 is TGCAGTGCTAGAGCCCGTAACTTTGGTAGCACAGATACGCAGTATTTT.

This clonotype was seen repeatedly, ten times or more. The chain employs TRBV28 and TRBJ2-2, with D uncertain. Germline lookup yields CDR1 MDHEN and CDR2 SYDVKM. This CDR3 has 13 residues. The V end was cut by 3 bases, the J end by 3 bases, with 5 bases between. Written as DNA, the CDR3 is TGTGCCAGCAGTTTCGTGCACACCGGGGAGCTGTTTTTT. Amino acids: CASSFVHTGELFF.

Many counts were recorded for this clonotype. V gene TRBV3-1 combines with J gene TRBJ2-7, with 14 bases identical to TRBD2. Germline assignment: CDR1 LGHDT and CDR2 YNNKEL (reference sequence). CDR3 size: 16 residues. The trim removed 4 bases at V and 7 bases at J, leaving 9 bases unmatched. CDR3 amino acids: CASSPLGLAGVGEQYF. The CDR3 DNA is TGTGCCAGCAGCCCATTGGGACTAGCGGGAGTAGGAGAGCAGTACTTC.

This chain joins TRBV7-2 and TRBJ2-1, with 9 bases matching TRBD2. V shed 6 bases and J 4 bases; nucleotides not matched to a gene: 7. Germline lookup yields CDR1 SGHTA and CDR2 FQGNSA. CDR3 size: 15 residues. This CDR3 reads CASRDAGGWYNEQFF. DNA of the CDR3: TGTGCCAGCAGAGACGCGGGAGGGTGGTACAATGAGCAGTTCTTC.